Below, 27 T cell receptor beta chains from the same sample are listed, as sequenced in a study of cytomegalovirus exposure and HLA in healthy donors. The assay was immunoSEQ multiplex PCR, and TCRdb's table has in-frame clones only and misses some. This table holds over 110,000 clones, 84% found once. Sequences were obtained from PBMCs. All receptors come from a woman aged 30 to 39 in good health and CMV-seronegative.

The chain employs TRBV5-4 and TRBJ2-3, with TRBD2 as a possible D gene (5 bases). There are 14 residues in the CDR3. The V gene's germline CDR1 is SGHNT and CDR2 YYREEE (reference sequence). Trimming took 4 bases from V and 0 from J, leaving 9 bases between them. The CDR3: CASSATGSTDTQYF. The CDR3 bases are TGTGCCAGCAGCGCGACGGGGAGCACAGATACGCAGTATTTT.

In its sample, this clone was seen a few times. The chain employs TRBV15 and TRBJ1-2; D may be TRBD1 (6 bases). CDR1 is LNHNV and CDR2 is YYDKDF in the germline V gene (reference sequence). V gave up 5 bases and J gave up 2 bases, with 9 bases separating them. The CDR3 extends over 13 amino acids. The CDR3 sequence: CATSAGQNYGYTF. For the CDR3, the DNA is TGTGCCACCAGCGCCGGACAGAACTATGGCTACACCTTC.

The rearrangement joins TRBV19 to TRBJ2-5, with D possibly being TRBD1 (5 bases). The CDR3 contains 14 residues. The V and J ends lost 9 bases and 0 bases respectively, with 14 bases between them. From germline, CDR1 is LNHDA and CDR2 SQIVND (reference sequence). CDR3 in amino acids: CASRRTPDQETQYF. In DNA form, the CDR3 reads TGTGCCAGCCGTCGGACACCCGACCAAGAGACCCAGTACTTC.

V and J are TRBV28 and TRBJ2-7; 13 bases agree with TRBD2. This CDR3 contains 17 residues. Germline-derived CDR1 and CDR2 are MDHEN and SYDVKM. The trim removed 6 bases at V and 2 bases at J, leaving 10 bases unmatched. Here the CDR3 reads CASRRLAGGLITYEQYF. The CDR3 nucleotides read TGTGCCAGCAGAAGACTAGCGGGGGGCCTTATCACCTACGAGCAGTACTTC.

This chain joins TRBV7-9 and TRBJ1-1; D not resolved. The ends were cut back, 2 bases at V and 0 bases at J, with 10 bases in the middle. The CDR3 runs to 15 residues. Germline CDR1 reads SEHNR; CDR2 reads FQNEAQ (reference sequence). CDR3 DNA sequence: TGTGCCAGCAGCTTACTCGACACACTGAACACTGAAGCTTTCTTT. It specifies CASSLLDTLNTEAFF.

V usage is TRBV27 and J usage is TRBJ1-1; weak D call: TRBD1 (6 bases). The CDR3 sequence is 14 residues long. The V end lost 3 bases, the J end lost 0 bases, and 8 bases lay between the germline ends. In germline, CDR1 is MNHEY, CDR2 SMNVEV (reference sequence). The CDR3 DNA reads TGTGCCAGCAGTTTGGACAGACTGAACACTGAAGCTTTCTTT. It is translated as CASSLDRLNTEAFF.

The V call is TRBV5-4, the J call TRBJ1-2, with 9 bases aligning to TRBD1. The CDR3 runs 17 residues. CDR1 SGHNT and CDR2 YYREEE come from the germline V gene (reference sequence). V trimming: 4 bases; J trimming: 3 bases; junction bases outside the gene matches: 13. CDR3 loop: CASSARGGQGMYYGYTF. CDR3 DNA sequence: TGTGCCAGCAGCGCAAGGGGTGGACAGGGGATGTACTATGGCTACACCTTC.

The count of this clone is one. This sequence joins TRBV18 and TRBJ1-4; 8 bases line up with TRBD1. The CDR3 is 14 residues long. V trimming: 3 bases; J trimming: 7 bases; junction bases outside the gene matches: 4. CDR1 and CDR2 from the germline V gene are KGHSH and LQKENI. CDR3 bases: TGTGCCAGCTCACCGCCCAGGGGGCGTGAAAAACTGTTTTTT. Amino acids: CASSPPRGREKLFF.

The chain is built from TRBV19 and TRBJ2-5; 7 nucleotides match TRBD1. Losses at the gene ends were 4 bases for V and 4 bases for J; bases not matched to a gene: 3. The CDR3 is 13 residues long. Germline lookup yields CDR1 LNHDA and CDR2 SQIVND (reference sequence). The CDR3 spells CASSSYRGETQYF. CDR3 sequence (DNA): TGTGCCAGTAGTAGTTACAGGGGAGAGACCCAGTACTTC.

V gene TRBV6-1 combines with J gene TRBJ1-1; D call uncertain. The CDR3 has 16 residues. Germline V lookup: CDR1 MNHNS, CDR2 SASEGT. The V end was cut by 2 bases, the J end by 5 bases, with 18 bases between. CDR3 amino acids: CASSEFGEVGRTEAFF. CDR3 bases: TGTGCCAGCAGTGAATTTGGGGAGGTAGGAAGAACTGAAGCTTTCTTT.

The chain employs TRBV4-3 and TRBJ2-1, with a possible D match to TRBD1 (5 bases). CDR3 length: 15 amino acids. The V end lost 1 base, the J end lost 5 bases, and 12 bases lay between the germline ends. Germline CDR1 is LGHNA and CDR2 is YSLEER. In DNA form, the CDR3 reads TGCGCCAGCAGCCAAGGCCCGACCAGGGACAATGAGCAGTTCTTC. This codes for CASSQGPTRDNEQFF.

The J gene is TRBJ2-4, the V gene TRBV5-1; possibly TRBD2 for D (5 bases). The germline V and J ends were trimmed by 2 bases and 6 bases, with 12 bases remaining between them. The CDR3 is made up of 14 amino acids. Germline V gene lookup returns CDR1 SGHRS and CDR2 YFSETQ. CDR3 sequence reads: CASSFSGSSNIQYF. For the CDR3, the DNA is TGCGCCAGCAGCTTCTCGGGGAGCTCAAACATTCAGTACTTC.

The chain employs TRBV2 and TRBJ2-5; possibly TRBD2 for D (6 bases). CDR3 length: 12 amino acids. Looked up from germline, CDR1 is SNHLY and CDR2 is FYNNEI. The V end lost 8 bases, the J end lost 5 bases, and 12 bases lay between the germline ends. CDR3 DNA sequence: TGTGCCAGCGGGGGGTTAAGCGAGACCCAGTACTTC. Its translation: CASGGLSETQYF.

This rearrangement joins TRBV19 to TRBJ1-4; tentatively, D is TRBD1 (5 bases). Germline V gene lookup returns CDR1 LNHDA and CDR2 SQIVND (reference sequence). The CDR3 is made up of 15 amino acids. V dropped 7 bases and J dropped 5 bases, with 17 bases sitting between them. The CDR3 spells CASTPGGRGNEKLFF. The CDR3 nucleotides read TGTGCCAGTACCCCGGGAGGACGGGGGAATGAAAAACTGTTTTTT.

This clone was found once. This rearrangement joins TRBV5-1 to TRBJ2-3, with a possible D match to TRBD1 (5 bases). Germline V lookup: CDR1 SGHRS, CDR2 YFSETQ. Trimming left V 1 base short and J 6 bases short, with 12 bases between. The CDR3 is 14 residues long. CDR3 residues: CASSLIRTTDTQYF. CDR3 nucleotides: TGCGCCAGCAGCTTGATTAGGACAACTGATACGCAGTATTTT.

The gene calls are TRBV2 and TRBJ2-1; TRBD1 might be the D (6 bases). Deletions cut 6 bases from V and 9 bases from J, with 9 bases between. The CDR3 is 11 residues long. Germline assignment: CDR1 SNHLY and CDR2 FYNNEI. Written as DNA, the CDR3 is TGTGCCAGCAGAGTACAGGGTGAGCAGTTCTTC. This encodes CASRVQGEQFF.

J is TRBJ2-3 and V is TRBV12-2; no check of the table's D call, TRBD1, against the DNA was made. TRBV12-2 is recorded as a pseudogene. The CDR3 consists of 20 residues. CDR3 sequence (DNA): TGTGCAAGTCGCTTAACCGGGACAGGGGGCGGTGGTGGTAGCACAGATACGCAGTATTTT. It yields the protein CASRLTGTGGGGGSTDTQYF.

V gene TRBV7-2 combines with J gene TRBJ1-5; D remains ambiguous. The V gene's germline CDR1 is SGHTA and CDR2 FQGNSA. The length of the CDR3 is 13 residues. The V end was cut by 5 bases, the J end by 1 base, with 6 bases between. The CDR3 DNA reads TGTGCCAGCAGCCGTATGAGCAATCAGCCCCAGCATTTT. Amino acid sequence: CASSRMSNQPQHF.

J is TRBJ2-3 and V is TRBV5-4; 10 bases agree with TRBD1. The CDR3 contains 14 residues. J lost 6 bases, V lost 4 bases, and 5 bases had no gene match. Germline loops: CDR1 SGHNT, CDR2 YYREEE (reference sequence). The chain's CDR3 is CASSDRGRGDTQYF. In DNA, the CDR3 is TGTGCCAGCAGCGACAGGGGGCGCGGGGATACGCAGTATTTT. Complete variable domain (other parts from reference TRBV5-4 and TRBJ2-3): ETGVTQSPTHLIKTRGQQVTLRCSSQSGHNTVSWYQQALGQGPQFIFQYYREEENGRGNFPPRFSGLQFPNYSSELNVNALELDDSALYLCASSDRGRGDTQYFGPGTRLTVL.

V gene TRBV2 combines with J gene TRBJ2-1; D ambiguous. Germline V gene data show CDR1 as SNHLY and CDR2 as FYNNEI. Trimming removed 10 bases at V and 9 bases at J, with 19 bases between. The CDR3 loop spans 13 amino acids. Here the CDR3 reads CATTRDTSGEQFF. The DNA for the CDR3 is TGTGCCACCACACGAGACACGTCCGGTGAGCAGTTCTTC. Full variable domain (missing parts from reference TRBV2 and TRBJ2-1): EPEVTQTPSHQVTQMGQEVILRCVPISNHLYFYWYRQILGQKVEFLVSFYNNEISEKSEIFDDQFSVERPDGSNFTLKIRSTKLEDSAMYFCATTRDTSGEQFFGPGTRLTVL.

The sample holds one count of this clone. The chain has TRBV5-1 and TRBJ2-2; 8 bases line up with TRBD1. V was clipped by 4 bases and J by 3 bases; unmatched bases: 5. Germline CDR1 SGHRS, CDR2 YFSETQ. The CDR3 is 15 amino acids. CDR3 nucleotides: TGCGCCAGCAGCCACGGACAGGGCGACACCGGGGAGCTGTTTTTT. This codes for CASSHGQGDTGELFF.

The chain recombines TRBV4-3 with TRBJ2-5; D ambiguous. V was clipped by 1 base and J by 1 base, with 13 bases between them. Per the germline V gene, CDR1 is LGHNA and CDR2 is YSLEER. The CDR3 length is 16 residues. CDR3 coding DNA: TGCGCCAGCAGCCAAGGCTCGCAGATCTTCCAAGAGACCCAGTACTTC. Translating it yields CASSQGSQIFQETQYF.

The CDR3 loop is CASSTRTDEAFF. The CDR3 DNA follows: TGTGCCAGTAGCACACGAACCGATGAAGCTTTCTTT. V usage is TRBV19 and J usage is TRBJ1-1, with D unclear. V dropped 6 bases and J dropped 7 bases, with 12 bases sitting between them. Germline assignment: CDR1 LNHDA and CDR2 SQIVND (reference sequence). The CDR3 has 12 amino acids.

The chain couples TRBV6-5 to TRBJ2-7; 7 nucleotides agree with TRBD1. The ends lost 8 bases at V and 4 bases at J; junction bases unmatched: 5. The CDR3 extends over 12 amino acids. CDR1 and CDR2 from the germline V gene are MNHEY and SVGAGI. Written as DNA, the CDR3 is TGTGCCAGCCGGGACAGCCGGTACGAGCAGTACTTC. Its translation is CASRDSRYEQYF.

CDR3 region: CASSPTGKHAEAFF. The CDR3, as DNA: TGCGCCAGCAGCCCAACAGGGAAGCACGCTGAAGCTTTCTTT. This sequence joins TRBV5-1 and TRBJ1-1; weak D call: TRBD1 (6 bases). Germline V gene data show CDR1 as SGHRS and CDR2 as YFSETQ. The CDR3 is 14 residues long. The V end lost 4 bases, the J end lost 6 bases, and 16 bases lay between the germline ends.

J is TRBJ2-5 and V is TRBV2, with D possibly being TRBD1 (5 bases). The CDR3 is made up of 13 amino acids. With 5 bases removed from V and 7 bases from J, the gap between germline ends came to 14 bases. Germline V gene data show CDR1 as SNHLY and CDR2 as FYNNEI. DNA for the CDR3: TGTGCCAGCAGTACAGGTTACCAGGGGACCCAGTACTTC. Amino acids: CASSTGYQGTQYF.

The chain links TRBV4-1 to TRBJ1-3; no clear D. Germline V gene data show CDR1 as MGHRA and CDR2 as YSYEKL. This CDR3 is 14 amino acids long. Trimming removed 8 bases at V and 6 bases at J, with 17 bases between. The CDR3 nucleotides read TGCGCCAGCTCCAGCATACGGAGAGAAAACACCATATATTTT. Translating gives CASSSIRRENTIYF.